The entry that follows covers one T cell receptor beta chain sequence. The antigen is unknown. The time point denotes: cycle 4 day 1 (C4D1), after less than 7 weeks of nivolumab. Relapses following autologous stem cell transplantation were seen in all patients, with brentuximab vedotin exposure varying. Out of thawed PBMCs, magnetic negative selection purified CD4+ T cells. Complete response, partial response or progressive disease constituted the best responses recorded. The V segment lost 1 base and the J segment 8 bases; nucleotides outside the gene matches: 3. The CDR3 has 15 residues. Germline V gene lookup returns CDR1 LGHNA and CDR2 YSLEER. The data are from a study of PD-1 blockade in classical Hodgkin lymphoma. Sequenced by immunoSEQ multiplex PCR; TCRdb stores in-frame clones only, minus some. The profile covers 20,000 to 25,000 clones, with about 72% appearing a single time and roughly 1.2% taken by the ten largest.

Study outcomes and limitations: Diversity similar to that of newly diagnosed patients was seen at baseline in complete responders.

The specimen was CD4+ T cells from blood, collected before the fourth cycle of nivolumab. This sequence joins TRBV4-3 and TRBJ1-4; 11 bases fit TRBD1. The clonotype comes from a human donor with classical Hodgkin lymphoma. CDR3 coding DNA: TGCGCCAGCAGCCAAGTGGGGACAGGGGGGGAAAAACTGTTTTTT. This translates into CASSQVGTGGEKLFF.